The 19 T cell receptor beta chains below all came from one sample that was sequenced in a study of blood T cell repertoires in COVID-19. Using immunoSEQ multiplex PCR, the repertoire was profiled, and TCRdb retains in-frame clones only, with some absent. The sample shows fewer than 400,000 clones, 85% to 90% of them seen only once. The sequencing sample was made of peripheral blood. These receptors were taken from a woman aged 25 to 39 with COVID-19, enrolled during active disease.

This clone was recorded only once. The chain uses TRBV19 and TRBJ1-5, with D maybe TRBD1 (6 bases). The V gene's germline CDR1 is LNHDA and CDR2 SQIVND (reference sequence). This CDR3 comprises 17 residues. V lost 3 bases and J 0 bases, leaving 15 bases between the germline ends. The CDR3 coding sequence is TGTGCCAGTAGTATTACGGGGGGCAGAGATAGCAATCAGCCCCAGCATTTT. Its translation is CASSITGGRDSNQPQHF.

V and J are TRBV21-1 and TRBJ2-3; the table's TRBD2 call for D was not verified on the DNA. TRBV21-1 is a pseudogene. The CDR3 runs 15 residues. For the CDR3, the DNA is TGTGCCAGCAGCAATGCAACGGCGGGAGGAGATACGCAGTATTTT. This sequence encodes CASSNATAGGDTQYF.

The chain combines TRBV7-6 with TRBJ2-7, with D tentatively TRBD1 (6 bases). From germline, CDR1 is SGHVS and CDR2 FNYEAQ. The CDR3 consists of 15 residues. Trimming left V 1 base short and J 3 bases short, with 13 bases between. CDR3 amino acids: CASSLELSQGYEQYF. The CDR3 region has the DNA TGTGCCAGCAGCTTAGAATTGTCACAGGGCTACGAGCAGTACTTC.

The chain is built from TRBV10-2 and TRBJ2-4, with D perhaps matching TRBD2 (6 bases). CDR3 length equals 19 residues. From germline, CDR1 is WSHSY and CDR2 SAAADI. V was cut by 0 bases and J by 8 bases, with 26 bases left in between. CDR3 loop: CASSESSLRGGTQGDIQYF. DNA of the CDR3: TGCGCCAGCAGTGAGTCGAGTCTCCGTGGAGGGACCCAAGGGGACATTCAGTACTTC.

The chain carries TRBV5-6 and TRBJ2-1; 13 bases are shared with TRBD2. Germline V gives CDR1 SGHDT, CDR2 YYEEEE. This CDR3 has 15 residues. V shed 0 bases, J shed 10 bases, and the junction held 4 bases outside the gene matches. The CDR3 DNA is TGTGCCAGCAGCTTGGAGGGACTAGCGGGATGGGAGCAGTTCTTC. Protein sequence: CASSLEGLAGWEQFF.

This rearrangement joins TRBV19 to TRBJ2-7; 11 positions match TRBD2. Looked up from germline, CDR1 is LNHDA and CDR2 is SQIVND (reference sequence). Trimming at V came to 6 bases and at J to 3 bases, leaving 16 bases not matched to a gene. This CDR3 has 18 residues. CDR3 DNA sequence: TGTGCCAGTAGCGGAGGCCCGGGACTAGCGGCTGGGGGCTACGAGCAGTACTTC. Translation gives CASSGGPGLAAGGYEQYF.

The chain recombines TRBV6-5 with TRBJ1-2; TRBD1 matches at 7 bases. The CDR3 totals 14 residues. J was trimmed by 8 bases and V by 0 bases; bases with no gene match: 6. Germline CDR1 reads MNHEY; CDR2 reads SVGAGI. The CDR3 DNA reads TGTGCCAGCAGTTACTCGACAGGGTCCGGAGGCTACACCTTC. Translation: CASSYSTGSGGYTF.

The V gene is TRBV30, the J gene TRBJ2-2; a possible D gene is TRBD2 (6 bases). V was clipped by 4 bases and J by 5 bases, with 11 bases between them. The CDR3 is 13 amino acids. Germline V gives CDR1 GTSNPN, CDR2 SVGIG (reference sequence). The CDR3 DNA follows: TGTGCCTGGAATGTACGGGAGACCGGGGAGCTGTTTTTT. Translated: CAWNVRETGELFF. Complete variable domain (other parts from reference TRBV30 and TRBJ2-2): SQTIHQWPATLVQPVGSPLSLECTVEGTSNPNLYWYRQAAGRGLQLLFYSVGIGQISSEVPQNLSASRPQDRQFILSSKKLLLSDSGFYLCAWNVRETGELFFGEGSRLTVL.

Concerning this clone: Being one base from a much bigger clone, this may be a read error. The V gene is TRBV10-1, the J gene TRBJ1-2; 8 bases map to TRBD1. V gave up 6 bases and J gave up 4 bases; unmatched junction bases: 4. The CDR3 length is 13 residues. CDR1 is WNHNN and CDR2 is SYGVQD in the germline V gene (reference sequence). The CDR3 reads CASSRTGTYGYTF. The CDR3 DNA reads TGCGCCAGCAGCCGGACAGGGACCTATGGCTACACCTTC.

The chain couples TRBV3-1 (or the pseudogene TRBV3-2) to TRBJ2-5; 9 nucleotides align to TRBD2. The CDR3 runs 13 residues. Unmatched junction bases numbered 3, after V lost 5 bases and J lost 5 bases. CDR1 and CDR2 from the germline V gene are LGHDT and YNNKEL (reference sequence). The CDR3 here is CASSYSGSETQYF. CDR3 DNA sequence: TGTGCCAGCAGCTATAGCGGGAGCGAGACCCAGTACTTC.

The CDR3 bases are TGCAGTGCTAGTTTAAGGGGAAGCAATCAGCCCCAGCATTTT. Protein sequence: CSASLRGSNQPQHF. The chain recombines TRBV20-1 with TRBJ1-5, with D possibly being TRBD1 (5 bases). Deletions cut 3 bases from V and 1 base from J, with 10 bases between. The germline CDR1 and CDR2 sequences are DFQATT and SNEGSKA (reference sequence). CDR3 length: 14 residues.

J is TRBJ2-2 and V is TRBV27, with 11 bases fitting TRBD2. J was trimmed by 4 bases and V by 3 bases; bases with no gene match: 7. Germline-derived CDR1 and CDR2 are MNHEY and SMNVEV (reference sequence). The CDR3 is 17 amino acids. The CDR3 is CASSFSLAGAITGELFF. For the CDR3, the DNA is TGTGCCAGCAGTTTCTCACTAGCGGGAGCTATCACCGGGGAGCTGTTTTTT.

The gene calls are TRBV6-6 and TRBJ2-2; D not certain. Trimming shortened V by 3 bases and J by 0 bases, and 8 bases separated the two germline ends. The CDR3 has 15 amino acids. The germline V gene has CDR1 MNHNY and CDR2 SVGAGI (reference sequence). As DNA, the CDR3 is TGTGCCAGCAGTTATGGCCAGACGAACACCGGGGAGCTGTTTTTT. This encodes CASSYGQTNTGELFF.

The rearrangement uses TRBV3-1 (or the pseudogene TRBV3-2) and TRBJ2-5; 14 nucleotides match TRBD2. The CDR3 covers 15 residues. Per the germline V gene, CDR1 is LGHDT and CDR2 is YNNKEL (reference sequence). V lost 4 bases, J lost 5 bases, and 3 bases stayed unmatched. The CDR3 DNA reads TGTGCCAGCAGCCTTCGACTAGCGGGAGGGGAGACCCAGTACTTC. It translates to CASSLRLAGGETQYF.

The chain has TRBV30 and TRBJ2-7; possible D gene TRBD1, 6 bases. This CDR3 has 15 residues. CDR1 GTSNPN and CDR2 SVGIG come from the germline V gene (reference sequence). The V gene lost 0 bases and the J gene lost 6 bases, with 18 bases spanning the gap. In DNA, the CDR3 is TGTGCCTGGAGTGTCCTACAGGGAATGGGTTCCGAGCAGTACTTC. Protein: CAWSVLQGMGSEQYF.

This chain connects TRBV30 to TRBJ1-6; 9 bases are shared with TRBD1. V lost 2 bases to trimming and J lost 6 bases; unmatched junction nucleotides: 14. CDR3 length: 18 amino acids. The V gene's germline CDR1 is GTSNPN and CDR2 SVGIG (reference sequence). The DNA of the CDR3 is TGTGCCTGGAGTTTGTGGACAGGGGATTTTTTGGGTAATTCACCCCTCCACTTT. It is translated as CAWSLWTGDFLGNSPLHF.

V usage is TRBV27 and J usage is TRBJ1-3; possible D gene TRBD1, 5 bases. This CDR3 has 14 amino acids. V lost 0 bases and J 2 bases, leaving 5 bases between the germline ends. The germline V gene encodes CDR1 MNHEY and CDR2 SMNVEV (reference sequence). DNA for the CDR3: TGTGCCAGCAGTTTATCAGGGGCTGGAAACACCATATATTTT. It translates to CASSLSGAGNTIYF.

The gene calls are TRBV10-1 and TRBJ1-5, with a weak D call TRBD1 (5 bases). The germline V gene has CDR1 WNHNN and CDR2 SYGVQD (reference sequence). The CDR3 loop spans 13 amino acids. Trimming pared 4 bases from V and 3 bases from J, leaving 7 bases between. The CDR3 nucleotides read TGCGCCAGCAGTGCAGGGATCAATCAGCCCCAGCATTTT. Amino acids: CASSAGINQPQHF.

About this clone itself: The sample contains more than one DNA sequence encoding this CDR3. The genes are TRBV20-1 and TRBJ2-1, with D uncertain. The CDR3 loop spans 11 amino acids. Trimming left V 1 base short and J 5 bases short, with 3 bases between. CDR1 is DFQATT and CDR2 is SNEGSKA in the germline V gene (reference sequence). The CDR3 coding sequence is TGCAGTGCTAGAGGAGACAATGAGCAGTTCTTC. This gives the protein CSARGDNEQFF.